The clone carrying this TCR beta chain was found once. Antigen unknown. This PCR relied on a set of 60 Vbeta primers and 13 Jbeta primers. This table comes from immunoSEQ multiplex PCR, and its TCRdb copy is limited to in-frame clones, with some not included. There are about 100,000 clones in the sample; 80% occur only once, and about 7.9% lies in the top ten. The data were taken from a study of cytomegalovirus exposure and HLA in healthy donors. Across the whole study: Clustering assigned over 70% of the roughly 400 genotyped donors to the Caucasian-associated ancestry cluster.

This CDR3 has 15 residues. The germline V and J ends were trimmed by 1 base and 2 bases, with 12 bases remaining between them. Germline V CDR1 and CDR2: LNHNV, YYDKDF (reference sequence). Broader study findings: While the bulk of TCR sequences proved rare, some public TCRs turned up in many donors. Owing to their indistinguishability, certain V segments, notably TRBV6-2 and TRBV6-3, were excluded.

The V gene is TRBV15, the J gene TRBJ2-7; D ambiguous. The clonotype originates from a man younger than 40 in good health and CMV-seronegative. Sequences were obtained from PBMCs. This CDR3 reads CATSRVATPTYEQYF. The CDR3 bases are TGTGCCACCAGCAGAGTGGCGACACCGACCTACGAGCAGTACTTC.